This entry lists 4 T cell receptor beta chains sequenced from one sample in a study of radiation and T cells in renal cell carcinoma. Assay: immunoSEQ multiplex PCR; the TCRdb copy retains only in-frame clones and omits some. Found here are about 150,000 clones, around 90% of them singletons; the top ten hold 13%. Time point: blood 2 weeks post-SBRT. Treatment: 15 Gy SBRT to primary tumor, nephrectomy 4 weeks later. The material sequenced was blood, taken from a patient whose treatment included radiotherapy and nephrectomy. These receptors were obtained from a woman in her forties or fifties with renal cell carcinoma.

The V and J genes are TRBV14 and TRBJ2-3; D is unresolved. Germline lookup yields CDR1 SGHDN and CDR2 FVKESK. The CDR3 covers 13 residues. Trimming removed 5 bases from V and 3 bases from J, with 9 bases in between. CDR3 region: CASSDPGTDTQYF. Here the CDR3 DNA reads TGTGCCAGCAGCGACCCCGGGACAGATACGCAGTATTTT.

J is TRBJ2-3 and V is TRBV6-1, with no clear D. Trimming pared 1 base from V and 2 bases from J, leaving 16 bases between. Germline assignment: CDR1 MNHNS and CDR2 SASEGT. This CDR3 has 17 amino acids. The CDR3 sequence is CASSEGLSNLSTDTQYF. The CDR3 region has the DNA TGTGCCAGCAGTGAAGGCCTCTCAAACCTCTCCACAGATACGCAGTATTTT.

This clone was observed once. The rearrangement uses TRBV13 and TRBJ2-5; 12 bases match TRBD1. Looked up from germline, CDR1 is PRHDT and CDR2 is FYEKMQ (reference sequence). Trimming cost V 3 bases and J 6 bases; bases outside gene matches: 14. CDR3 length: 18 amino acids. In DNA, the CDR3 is TGTGCCAGCAGCTTTTCCCCTCACGGGACAGGGGGCTTGAAGACCCAGTACTTC. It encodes CASSFSPHGTGGLKTQYF.

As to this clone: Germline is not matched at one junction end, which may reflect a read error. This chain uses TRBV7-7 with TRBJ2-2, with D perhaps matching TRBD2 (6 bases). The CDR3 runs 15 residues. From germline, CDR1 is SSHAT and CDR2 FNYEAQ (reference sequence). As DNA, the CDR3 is TGTGCTAGCAGCTTAAATCCGCGGGGCGCCGGGGAGCTGTTTTTT. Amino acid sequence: CASSLNPRGAGELFF.